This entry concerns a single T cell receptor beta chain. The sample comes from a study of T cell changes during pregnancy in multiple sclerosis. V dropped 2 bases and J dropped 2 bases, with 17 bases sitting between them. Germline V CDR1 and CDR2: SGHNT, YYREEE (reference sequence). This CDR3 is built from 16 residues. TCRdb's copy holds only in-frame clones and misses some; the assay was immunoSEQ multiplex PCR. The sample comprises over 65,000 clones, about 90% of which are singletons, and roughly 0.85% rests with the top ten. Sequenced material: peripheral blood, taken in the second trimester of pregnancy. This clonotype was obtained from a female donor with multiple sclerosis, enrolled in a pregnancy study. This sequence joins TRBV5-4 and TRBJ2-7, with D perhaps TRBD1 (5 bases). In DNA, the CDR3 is TGTGCCAGCAGCTTCACGAGACAGTTTAGCCCCTACGAGCAGTACTTC. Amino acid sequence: CASSFTRQFSPYEQYF.